Listed here are 16 T cell receptor beta chains from one sample, sequenced in a study of beta chain features in type 1 diabetes. Which antigens these TCRs recognize remains unknown. cDNA synthesis used the whole RNA isolate, giving expressed TCRB sequences. Profiling relied on immunoSEQ multiplex PCR, and the TCRdb table lists in-frame clones only, not all of them. The data contain hundreds of thousands of clones, 15% of them seen just once; the ten biggest clones take up 0.015% to 0.017%. General study findings and limits: Researchers report that Type 1 diabetes patients had moderately but significantly shorter TCRB CDR3s across all four CD4+ subsets.

The specimen sequenced was naive CD4+ T cells from blood. These receptors were obtained from a man aged 18 to 29 with type 1 diabetes.

This clone was seen a handful of times. The V call is TRBV5-1, the J call TRBJ2-3; TRBD1 might be the D (5 bases). The V gene's germline CDR1 is SGHRS and CDR2 YFSETQ. Trimming shortened V by 3 bases and J by 1 base, and 9 bases separated the two germline ends. The CDR3 has 14 residues. The CDR3 loop reads CASSSGRGTDTQYF. In nucleotides, the CDR3 is TGCGCCAGCAGCTCCGGCAGGGGCACAGATACGCAGTATTTT. Combining the CDR3 with reference TRBV5-1 and TRBJ2-3 gives the whole variable domain KAGVTQTPRYLIKTRGQQVTLSCSPISGHRSVSWYQQTPGQGLQFLFEYFSETQRNKGNFPGRFSGRQFSNSRSEMNVSTLELGDSALYLCASSSGRGTDTQYFGPGTRLTVL.

This chain joins TRBV30 and TRBJ2-4, with D uncertain. V gave up 1 base and J gave up 1 base, with 5 bases separating them. The CDR3 consists of 13 residues. The germline gives CDR1 GTSNPN, CDR2 SVGIG (reference sequence). The CDR3 DNA reads as TGTGCCTGGAGTGCCCGGGCCAAAAACATTCAGTACTTC. Translation: CAWSARAKNIQYF.

The V call is TRBV18, the J call TRBJ2-1; the match to TRBD2 covers 13 bases. The CDR3 extends over 15 amino acids. After removal of 4 bases from V and 4 bases from J, the junction contained 1 base not matched to a gene. From germline, CDR1 is KGHSH and CDR2 LQKENI. The CDR3 bases are TGTGCCAGCTCACTGGGACTAGCGGGATACAATGAGCAGTTCTTC. It translates to CASSLGLAGYNEQFF.

This rearrangement joins TRBV11-2 to TRBJ2-5, with 8 bases identical to TRBD2. V lost 6 bases and J lost 4; bases outside the gene matches: 13. Germline V CDR1 and CDR2: SGHAT, FQNNGV. The CDR3 has 16 residues. CDR3 bases: TGTGCCAGCAGTATTGGGACTAGATCGAGGGGAGAGACCCAGTACTTC. This gives the protein CASSIGTRSRGETQYF. The entire variable domain, with the rest obtained from reference TRBV11-2 and TRBJ2-5, is as follows: EAGVAQSPRYKIIEKRQSVAFWCNPISGHATLYWYQQILGQGPKLLIQFQNNGVVDDSQLPKDRFSAERLKGVDSTLKIQPAKLEDSAVYLCASSIGTRSRGETQYFGPGTRLLVL.

This chain uses TRBV9 with TRBJ2-2; 7 bases map to TRBD2. The V gene's germline CDR1 is SGDLS and CDR2 YYNGEE. This CDR3 comprises 13 residues. J was trimmed by 6 bases and V by 5 bases; bases with no gene match: 4. The CDR3 is CASRGTNPGELFF. The CDR3 region has the DNA TGTGCCAGCAGGGGGACTAACCCCGGGGAGCTGTTTTTT.

Only a few counts were recorded for this clone. The chain couples TRBV7-2 to TRBJ2-7; 7 nucleotides align to TRBD2. The CDR3 has 16 residues. The germline V gene encodes CDR1 SGHTA and CDR2 FQGNSA. The J segment lost 5 bases and the V segment lost 0 bases, leaving 10 bases of the junction unmatched. The CDR3 here is CASSLAPGGSAHEQYF. In DNA form, the CDR3 reads TGTGCCAGCAGCTTAGCGCCGGGCGGGAGTGCGCACGAGCAGTACTTC.

This clone was counted between two and nine times. The chain couples TRBV30 to TRBJ1-6; D perhaps matches TRBD1 (5 bases). In germline, CDR1 is GTSNPN, CDR2 SVGIG (reference sequence). The CDR3 spans 13 residues. Deletions cut 5 bases from V and 8 bases from J, with 13 bases between. The CDR3 bases are TGTGCCTGGGCTGCTTCGGGGGATTCACCCCTCCACTTT. As protein: CAWAASGDSPLHF.

The chain links TRBV5-1 to TRBJ1-1, with D possibly matching TRBD1 (6 bases). CDR3 length: 15 amino acids. The V end lost 4 bases, the J end lost 5 bases, and 18 bases lay between the germline ends. The germline V gene encodes CDR1 SGHRS and CDR2 YFSETQ. CDR3 nucleotides: TGCGCCAGCAGCCCGCAACCAGGGGTTGGGACTGAAGCTTTCTTT. Its translation: CASSPQPGVGTEAFF.

The V call is TRBV7-2, the J call TRBJ2-6, with a tentative D call TRBD2 (7 bases). The length of the CDR3 is 14 residues. CDR1 is SGHTA, CDR2 FQGNSA, per germline. Trimming stripped 10 bases from V and 4 bases from J, with 14 bases between. The CDR3 spells CANDRGAGANVLTF. DNA for the CDR3: TGTGCCAATGACCGGGGGGCGGGGGCCAACGTCCTGACTTTC.

The CDR3 nucleotides are TGTGCCAGCAGGCGTGGACAGGCCTCCTGGGACACTGAAGCTTTCTTT. Translating gives CASRRGQASWDTEAFF. V gene TRBV7-9 combines with J gene TRBJ1-1, with 7 positions matching TRBD1. The CDR3 has 16 residues. Looked up from germline, CDR1 is SEHNR and CDR2 is FQNEAQ (reference sequence). The junction had 13 bases not matched to a gene; V was cut back by 6 bases and J by 3 bases.

This clone was seen more than once but under ten times. This rearrangement joins TRBV6-1 to TRBJ1-5, with 10 bases lining up with TRBD1. There are 15 residues in the CDR3. J lost 7 bases, V lost 4 bases, and 7 bases had no gene match. The germline CDR1 and CDR2 sequences are MNHNS and SASEGT. CDR3 DNA sequence: TGTGCCAGCAGTGCAACCGGGACAGGGGCCCAGCCCCAGCATTTT. Protein sequence: CASSATGTGAQPQHF.

The sample holds a few counts of this clone. CDR3 coding DNA: TGTGCCAGCAGCCCTGACTGGCGGGGGTCCTACGAGCAGTACTTC. Its protein is CASSPDWRGSYEQYF. The gene calls are TRBV2 and TRBJ2-7, with 7 bases identical to TRBD2. The CDR3 is made up of 15 amino acids. CDR1 is SNHLY, CDR2 FYNNEI, per germline. V lost 6 bases and J lost 1; bases outside the gene matches: 9.

The chain joins TRBV7-6 to TRBJ1-1; D might be TRBD1 (6 bases). This CDR3 has 14 amino acids. Germline loops: CDR1 SGHVS, CDR2 FNYEAQ. V was shortened by 5 bases and J by 1 base, with 11 bases between the two germline ends. The DNA for the CDR3 is TGTGCCAGCAGCCGCAGACAGGCGAACACTGAAGCTTTCTTT. Its protein product is CASSRRQANTEAFF.

This clone has only a few counts. The chain uses TRBV5-1 and TRBJ2-3; 13 nucleotides line up with TRBD2. V shed 4 bases and J 1 base; nucleotides not matched to a gene: 3. Per germline, CDR1 SGHRS and CDR2 YFSETQ. The CDR3 length is 16 residues. The chain's CDR3 is CASSILAGGGTDTQYF. CDR3 nucleotides: TGCGCCAGCAGCATACTAGCGGGAGGGGGCACAGATACGCAGTATTTT. Complete variable domain (other parts from reference TRBV5-1 and TRBJ2-3): KAGVTQTPRYLIKTRGQQVTLSCSPISGHRSVSWYQQTPGQGLQFLFEYFSETQRNKGNFPGRFSGRQFSNSRSEMNVSTLELGDSALYLCASSILAGGGTDTQYFGPGTRLTVL.

This clone was seen a few times. The chain links TRBV5-1 to TRBJ2-7; 9 positions agree with TRBD2. V dropped 7 bases and J dropped 1; count of bases not matched to a gene: 9. The V gene's germline CDR1 is SGHRS and CDR2 YFSETQ. The CDR3 covers 15 residues. CDR3 DNA sequence: TGCGCCAGCGGACCTGGGACTAGCCGATCCTACGAGCAGTACTTC. This sequence encodes CASGPGTSRSYEQYF.

The chain's CDR3 is CASSLARDPLAETQYF. The DNA of the CDR3 is TGTGCCAGCAGCTTAGCGCGGGACCCTCTTGCAGAGACCCAGTACTTC. This chain joins TRBV11-2 and TRBJ2-5; a weak D match, TRBD2 (6 bases). CDR1 is SGHAT, CDR2 FQNNGV, per germline. V was pared by 1 base and J by 4 bases, with 16 bases between. The CDR3 length is 16 residues.